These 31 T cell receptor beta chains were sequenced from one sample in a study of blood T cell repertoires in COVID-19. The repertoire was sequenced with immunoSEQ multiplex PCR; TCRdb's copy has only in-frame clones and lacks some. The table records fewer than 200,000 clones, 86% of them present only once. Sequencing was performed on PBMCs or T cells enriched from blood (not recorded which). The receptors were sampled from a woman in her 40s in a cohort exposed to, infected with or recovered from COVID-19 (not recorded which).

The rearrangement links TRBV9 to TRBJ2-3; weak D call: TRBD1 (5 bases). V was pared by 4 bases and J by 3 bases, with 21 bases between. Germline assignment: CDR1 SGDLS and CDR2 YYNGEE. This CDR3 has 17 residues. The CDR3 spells CASSSPRQRPTTDTQYF. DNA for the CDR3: TGTGCCAGCAGCTCACCTAGACAGCGACCAACAACAGATACGCAGTATTTT.

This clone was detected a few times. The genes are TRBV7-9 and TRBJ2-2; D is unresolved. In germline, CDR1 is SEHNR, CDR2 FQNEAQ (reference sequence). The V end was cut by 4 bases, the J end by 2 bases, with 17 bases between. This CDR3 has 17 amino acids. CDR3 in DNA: TGTGCCAGCAGCTCTTCGACTTTGGCTCTTAACACCGGGGAGCTGTTTTTT. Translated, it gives CASSSSTLALNTGELFF.

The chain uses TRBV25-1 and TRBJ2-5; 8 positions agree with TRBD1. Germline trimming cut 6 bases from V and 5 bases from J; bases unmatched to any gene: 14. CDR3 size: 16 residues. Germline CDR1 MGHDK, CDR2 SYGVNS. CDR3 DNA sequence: TGTGCCAGCAGCGCTAGGACAGGGCCACGCCAGGAGACCCAGTACTTC. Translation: CASSARTGPRQETQYF.

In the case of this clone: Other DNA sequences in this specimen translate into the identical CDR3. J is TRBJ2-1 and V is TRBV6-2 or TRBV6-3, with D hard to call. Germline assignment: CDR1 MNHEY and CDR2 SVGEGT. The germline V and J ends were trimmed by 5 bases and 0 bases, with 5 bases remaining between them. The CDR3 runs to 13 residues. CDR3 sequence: CASSTSSYNEQFF. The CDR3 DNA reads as TGTGCCAGCAGTACCAGCTCCTACAATGAGCAGTTCTTC.

This CDR3 reads CASTHRGSHEQYF. CDR3 in DNA: TGTGCCAGCACACACAGGGGAAGCCACGAGCAGTACTTC. The chain combines TRBV27 with TRBJ2-7, with TRBD1 matching 7 bases. This CDR3 spans 13 amino acids. Germline CDR1 is MNHEY and CDR2 is SMNVEV (reference sequence). V lost 7 bases to trimming and J lost 5 bases; unmatched junction nucleotides: 8.

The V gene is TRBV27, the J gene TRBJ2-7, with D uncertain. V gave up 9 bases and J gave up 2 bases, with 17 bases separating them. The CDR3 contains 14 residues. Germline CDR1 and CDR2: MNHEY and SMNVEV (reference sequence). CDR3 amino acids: CARSRVVTPYEQYF. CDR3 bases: TGTGCCAGATCCCGGGTGGTAACCCCCTACGAGCAGTACTTC.

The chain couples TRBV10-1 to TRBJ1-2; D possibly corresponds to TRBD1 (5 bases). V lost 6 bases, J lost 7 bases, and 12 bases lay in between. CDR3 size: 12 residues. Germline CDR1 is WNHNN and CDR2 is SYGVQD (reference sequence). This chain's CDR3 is CASSQGPRGYTF. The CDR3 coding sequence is TGCGCCAGCAGCCAGGGTCCCCGTGGCTACACCTTC.

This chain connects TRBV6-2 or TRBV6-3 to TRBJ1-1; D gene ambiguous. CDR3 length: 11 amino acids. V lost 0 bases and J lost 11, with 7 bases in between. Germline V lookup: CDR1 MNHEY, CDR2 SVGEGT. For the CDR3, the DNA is TGTGCCAGCAGTTACTCCTCAGTGGCTTTCTTT. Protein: CASSYSSVAFF.

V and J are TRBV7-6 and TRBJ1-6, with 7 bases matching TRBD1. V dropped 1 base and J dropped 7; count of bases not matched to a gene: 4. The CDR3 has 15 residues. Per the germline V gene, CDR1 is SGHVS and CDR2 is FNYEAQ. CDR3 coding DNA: TGTGCCAGCAGCTTAGGGGCAGGGGGAAATTCACCCCTCCACTTT. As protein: CASSLGAGGNSPLHF.

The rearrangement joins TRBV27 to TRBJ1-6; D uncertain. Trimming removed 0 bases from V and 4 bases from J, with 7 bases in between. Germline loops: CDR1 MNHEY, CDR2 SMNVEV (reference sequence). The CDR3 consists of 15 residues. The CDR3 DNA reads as TGTGCCAGCAGTTTATCGGCAGGTTATAATTCACCCCTCCACTTT. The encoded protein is CASSLSAGYNSPLHF.

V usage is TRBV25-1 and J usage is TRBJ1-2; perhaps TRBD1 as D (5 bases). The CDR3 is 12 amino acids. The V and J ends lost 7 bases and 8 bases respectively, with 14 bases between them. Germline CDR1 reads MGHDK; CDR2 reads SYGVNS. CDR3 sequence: CASTDGGRGYTF. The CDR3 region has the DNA TGTGCCAGCACCGACGGGGGGAGGGGCTACACCTTC.

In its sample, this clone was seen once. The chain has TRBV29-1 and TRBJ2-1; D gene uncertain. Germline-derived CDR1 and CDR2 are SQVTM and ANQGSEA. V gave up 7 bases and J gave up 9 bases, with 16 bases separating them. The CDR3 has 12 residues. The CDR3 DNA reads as TGCAGCGCTTACCCCGTTCTAGGTGAGCAGTTCTTC. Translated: CSAYPVLGEQFF.

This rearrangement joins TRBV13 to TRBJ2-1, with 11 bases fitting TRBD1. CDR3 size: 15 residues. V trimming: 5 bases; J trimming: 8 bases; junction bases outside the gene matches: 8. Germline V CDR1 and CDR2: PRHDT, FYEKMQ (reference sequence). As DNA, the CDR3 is TGTGCCAGCAGCCAAGGGACAGGGGGTCCCGATGAGCAGTTCTTC. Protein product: CASSQGTGGPDEQFF.

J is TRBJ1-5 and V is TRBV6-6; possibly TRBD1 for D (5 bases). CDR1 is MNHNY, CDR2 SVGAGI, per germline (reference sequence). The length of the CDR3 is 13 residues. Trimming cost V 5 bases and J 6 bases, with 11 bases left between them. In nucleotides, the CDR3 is TGTGCCAGCAGTGTGGGGGGAGGTCAGCCCCAGCATTTT. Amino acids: CASSVGGGQPQHF.

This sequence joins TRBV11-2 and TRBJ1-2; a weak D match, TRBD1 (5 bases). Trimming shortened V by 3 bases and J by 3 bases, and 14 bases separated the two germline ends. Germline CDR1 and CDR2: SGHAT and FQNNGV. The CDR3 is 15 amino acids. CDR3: CASSFNGGEDYGYTF. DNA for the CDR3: TGTGCCAGCAGCTTTAATGGGGGGGAAGACTATGGCTACACCTTC.

This CDR3 reads CASSLAPRRGGSEAFF. The CDR3 bases are TGTGCCAGCAGCTTGGCCCCGCGGCGGGGGGGCTCTGAAGCTTTCTTT. The J gene is TRBJ1-1, the V gene TRBV5-4, with a tentative D call TRBD1 (6 bases). Trimming took 0 bases from V and 6 from J, leaving 18 bases between them. The germline V gene has CDR1 SGHNT and CDR2 YYREEE (reference sequence). The CDR3 length is 16 residues.

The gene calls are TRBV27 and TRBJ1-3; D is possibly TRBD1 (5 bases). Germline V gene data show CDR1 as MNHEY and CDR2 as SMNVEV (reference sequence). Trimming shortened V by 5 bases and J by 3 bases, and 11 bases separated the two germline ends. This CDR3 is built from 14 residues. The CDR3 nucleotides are TGTGCCAGCAGTCCCAGGGTTAATGGAAACACCATATATTTT. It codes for CASSPRVNGNTIYF.

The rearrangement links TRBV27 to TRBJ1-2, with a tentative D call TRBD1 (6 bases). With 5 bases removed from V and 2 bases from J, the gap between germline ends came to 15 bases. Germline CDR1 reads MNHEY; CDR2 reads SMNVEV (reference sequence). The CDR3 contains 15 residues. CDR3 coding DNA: TGTGCCAGCAGTCAGAGCAGGGGAGACAACTATGGCTACACCTTC. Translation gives CASSQSRGDNYGYTF.

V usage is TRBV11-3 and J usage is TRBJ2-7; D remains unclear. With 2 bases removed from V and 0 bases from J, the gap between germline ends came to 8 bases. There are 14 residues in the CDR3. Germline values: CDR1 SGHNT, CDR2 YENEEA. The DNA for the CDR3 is TGTGCCAGCAGCTTAAGCACGAGCTCCTACGAGCAGTACTTC. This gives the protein CASSLSTSSYEQYF.

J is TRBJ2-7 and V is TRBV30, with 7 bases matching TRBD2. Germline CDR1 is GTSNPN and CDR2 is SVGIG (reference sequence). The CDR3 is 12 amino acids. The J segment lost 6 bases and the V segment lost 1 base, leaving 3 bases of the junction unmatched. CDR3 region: CAWSGTSPEQYF. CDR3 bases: TGTGCCTGGAGTGGGACTAGTCCCGAGCAGTACTTC.

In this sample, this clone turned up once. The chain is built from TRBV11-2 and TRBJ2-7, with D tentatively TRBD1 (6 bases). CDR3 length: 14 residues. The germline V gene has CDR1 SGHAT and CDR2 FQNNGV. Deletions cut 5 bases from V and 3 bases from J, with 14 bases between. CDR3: CASSLRTDFYEQYF. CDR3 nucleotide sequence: TGTGCCAGCAGCCTCCGGACAGATTTCTACGAGCAGTACTTC.

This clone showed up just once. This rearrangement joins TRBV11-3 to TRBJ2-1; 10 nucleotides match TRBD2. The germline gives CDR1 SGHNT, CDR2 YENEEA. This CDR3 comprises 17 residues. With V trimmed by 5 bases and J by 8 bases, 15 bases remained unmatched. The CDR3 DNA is TGTGCCAGCAGCCCCGGTGTTGGGACTAGCGCGGGGGATGAGCAGTTCTTC. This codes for CASSPGVGTSAGDEQFF.

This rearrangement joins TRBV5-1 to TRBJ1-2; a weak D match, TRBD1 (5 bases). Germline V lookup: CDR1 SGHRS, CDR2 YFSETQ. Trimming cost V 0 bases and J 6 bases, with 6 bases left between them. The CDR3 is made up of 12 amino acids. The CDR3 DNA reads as TGCGCCAGCAGCTTGGCAGGGAATGGCTACACCTTC. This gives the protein CASSLAGNGYTF.

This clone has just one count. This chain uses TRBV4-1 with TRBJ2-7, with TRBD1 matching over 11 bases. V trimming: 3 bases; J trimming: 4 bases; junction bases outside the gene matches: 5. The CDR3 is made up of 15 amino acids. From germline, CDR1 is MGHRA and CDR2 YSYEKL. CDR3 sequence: CASSQDGQGAYEQYF. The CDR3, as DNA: TGCGCCAGCAGCCAGGATGGACAGGGGGCATACGAGCAGTACTTC.

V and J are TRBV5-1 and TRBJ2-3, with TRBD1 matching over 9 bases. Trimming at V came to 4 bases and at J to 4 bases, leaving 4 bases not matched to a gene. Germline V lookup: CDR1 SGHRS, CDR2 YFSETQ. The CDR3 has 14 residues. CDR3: CASSGTGPPDTQYF. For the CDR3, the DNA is TGCGCCAGCAGCGGGACAGGGCCCCCAGATACGCAGTATTTT.

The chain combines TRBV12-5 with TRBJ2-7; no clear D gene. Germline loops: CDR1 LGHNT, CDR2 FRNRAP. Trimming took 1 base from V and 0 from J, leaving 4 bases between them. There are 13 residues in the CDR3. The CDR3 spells CASGLGDSYEQYF. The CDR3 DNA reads TGTGCTAGTGGTTTGGGCGACTCCTACGAGCAGTACTTC.

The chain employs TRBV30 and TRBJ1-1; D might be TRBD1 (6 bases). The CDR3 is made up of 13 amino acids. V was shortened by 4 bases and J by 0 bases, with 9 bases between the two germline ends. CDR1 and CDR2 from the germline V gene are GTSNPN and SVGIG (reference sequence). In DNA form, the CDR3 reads TGTGCCTGGACGGACAGAATGAACACTGAAGCTTTCTTT. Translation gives CAWTDRMNTEAFF.

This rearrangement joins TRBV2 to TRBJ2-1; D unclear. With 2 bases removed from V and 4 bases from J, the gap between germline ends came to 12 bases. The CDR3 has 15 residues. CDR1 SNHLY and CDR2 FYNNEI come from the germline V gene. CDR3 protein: CASSEWSSLYNEQFF. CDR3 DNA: TGTGCCAGCAGTGAATGGTCTTCCCTATACAATGAGCAGTTCTTC.

The CDR3: CASSKLSRSSNQPQHF. In nucleotides, the CDR3 is TGTGCCAGTAGTAAGCTGTCAAGGAGTAGCAATCAGCCCCAGCATTTT. This sequence joins TRBV19 and TRBJ1-5; D is uncertain. Germline V lookup: CDR1 LNHDA, CDR2 SQIVND (reference sequence). This CDR3 contains 16 residues. The V gene lost 4 bases and the J gene lost 0 bases, with 13 bases spanning the gap.

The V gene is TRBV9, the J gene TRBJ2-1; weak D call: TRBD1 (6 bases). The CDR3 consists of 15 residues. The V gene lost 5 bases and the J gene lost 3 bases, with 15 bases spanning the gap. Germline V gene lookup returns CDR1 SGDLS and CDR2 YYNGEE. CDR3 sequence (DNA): TGTGCCAGCAGTTTACCGGGGACATACTACAATGAGCAGTTCTTC. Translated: CASSLPGTYYNEQFF.

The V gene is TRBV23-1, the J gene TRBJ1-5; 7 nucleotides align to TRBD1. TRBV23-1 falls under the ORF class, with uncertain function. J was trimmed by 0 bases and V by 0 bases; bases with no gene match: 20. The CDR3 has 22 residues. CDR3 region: CASSQSNITGAPAPYSNQPQHF. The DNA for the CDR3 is TGCGCCAGCAGTCAATCAAACATCACAGGGGCCCCCGCCCCTTATAGCAATCAGCCCCAGCATTTT.